This entry is about one TCR beta chain. V was shortened by 4 bases and J by 2 bases, with 13 bases between the two germline ends. The germline CDR1 and CDR2 sequences are SGHRS and YFSETQ. This CDR3 contains 14 residues. This sample is part of a study of OX40 agonist ivuxolimab in advanced cancers. Whole-study context: Partial responses, seen in three patients, involved one hepatocellular carcinoma and two cutaneous melanomas.

Data came from immunoSEQ multiplex PCR; TCRdb stores just in-frame clones and leaves some out. The data show tens of thousands of clones, 90% seen once. The timepoints at which blood was sampled were baseline, cycle 4 day 1, and cycle 7 day 1. V gene TRBV5-1 combines with J gene TRBJ2-7; D is perhaps TRBD2 (6 bases). This sample comprised CD4+ or CD8+ T cells sorted from blood, obtained in a trial of the OX40 agonist ivuxolimab. This sequence was found in an adult with an advanced solid tumor such as melanoma, head and neck, liver or kidney cancer. The CDR3 nucleotides read TGCGCCAGCAGCCCCCGGGGGTTGACCTACGAGCAGTACTTC. It encodes CASSPRGLTYEQYF.